The source of this T cell receptor beta chain is a study of OX40 agonist ivuxolimab in advanced cancers. Study-wide findings and caveats: In general, CD8+ T cells held more expanded clones than CD4+ did, on average.

V lost 4 bases and J 5 bases, leaving 17 bases between the germline ends. CDR3 length: 15 amino acids. The V gene's germline CDR1 is SGDLS and CDR2 YYNGEE. Sequencing was performed with immunoSEQ multiplex PCR; in TCRdb, only in-frame clones are kept and a portion is missing. This table has about 50,000 clones, approximately 88% appearing once. Of note for this clone: Its antigen is not known.

This clonotype was obtained from an adult with an advanced solid tumor such as melanoma, head and neck, liver or kidney cancer. This chain links TRBV9 with TRBJ2-3; D tentatively reads TRBD1 or TRBD2 (6 bases each). The sample here was CD4+ or CD8+ T cells sorted from blood, taken in a trial of the OX40 agonist ivuxolimab. The CDR3 nucleotides are TGTGCCAGCAGCATGGAGGGGACAAAGGTAGATACGCAGTATTTT. Its translation is CASSMEGTKVDTQYF.